A single sample is the source of the 28 T cell receptor beta chains below, sequenced in a study of response to subunit inactivated influenza vaccine. One entry per CDR3 protein results from TCRdb running MiXCR on the RT-PCR reads. Found here are 600,000 to 700,000 distinct CDR3 sequences, 12% to 15% of them singletons; the top ten hold roughly 7.6%. Source: PBMCs from blood, taken roughly 15 days before vaccination. These receptors all stem from a man aged 45-65 years who received an inactivated influenza vaccine.

This clonotype was seen only a few times. The chain uses TRBV12-3 or TRBV12-4 and TRBJ2-6, with D unresolved. Trimming shortened V by 7 bases and J by 1 base, and 5 bases separated the two germline ends. This CDR3 is 13 amino acids long. The CDR3 coding sequence is TGTGCCAGCAACCCTTCTGGGGCCAACGTCCTGACTTTC. It translates to CASNPSGANVLTF.

The chain employs TRBV6-1 and TRBJ1-3; D remains unclear. Trimming shortened V by 4 bases and J by 4 bases, and 5 bases separated the two germline ends. CDR1 is MNHNS and CDR2 is SASEGT in the germline V gene. The CDR3 runs 12 residues. Here the CDR3 reads CASSGGGNTIYF. The CDR3, as DNA: TGTGCCAGCAGTGGAGGGGGAAACACCATATATTTT.

The chain employs TRBV20-1 and TRBJ1-2; a possible D gene is TRBD1 (6 bases). CDR1 and CDR2 from the germline V gene are DFQATT and SNEGSKA (reference sequence). This CDR3 region has 15 residues. The V end lost 0 bases, the J end lost 8 bases, and 19 bases lay between the germline ends. CDR3: CSARDPRGGSGGYTF. Here the CDR3 DNA reads TGCAGTGCTAGAGACCCAAGGGGGGGATCAGGGGGCTACACCTTC.

V usage is TRBV7-9 and J usage is TRBJ2-3; weak D call: TRBD1 (6 bases). Germline loops: CDR1 SEHNR, CDR2 FQNEAQ (reference sequence). The CDR3 runs 13 residues. The V end was cut by 7 bases, the J end by 3 bases, with 11 bases between. CDR3 in DNA: TGTGCCAGCACCCGGACAGCGACAGATACGCAGTATTTT. Its protein is CASTRTATDTQYF.

This clonotype was recorded many times. V gene TRBV12-3 or TRBV12-4 combines with J gene TRBJ1-2; D not resolved. The CDR3 loop spans 12 amino acids. V was trimmed by 1 base and J by 4 bases, leaving 4 bases between them. The CDR3 sequence: CASSLVSYGYTF. The CDR3 DNA follows: TGTGCCAGCAGTTTAGTCAGCTATGGCTACACCTTC.

In this sample, this clonotype turned up a few times. This sequence joins TRBV10-3 and TRBJ1-5, with 8 bases aligning to TRBD1. The ends lost 8 bases at V and 5 bases at J; junction bases unmatched: 8. The germline CDR1 and CDR2 sequences are ENHRY and SYGVKD. This CDR3 is built from 14 residues. CDR3 sequence reads: CAISAQGADQPQHF. The CDR3 bases are TGTGCCATCTCAGCTCAGGGGGCGGATCAGCCCCAGCATTTT.

Note on this clonotype: Just one base apart from a much larger clone, this may be a read error. V gene TRBV7-8 combines with J gene TRBJ1-1, with unresolved D. The germline V gene has CDR1 SGHVS and CDR2 FQNEAQ. CDR3 length: 15 residues. The CDR3 loop is CASSPGRSMNTEACF. In DNA form, the CDR3 reads TGTGCCAGCAGCCCCGGACGCAGTATGAACACTGAAGCTTGCTTT.

The rearrangement joins TRBV5-1 to TRBJ1-4; 9 positions agree with TRBD1. The V gene end was trimmed by 1 base and the J gene end by 0 bases; junction bases not matched to a gene: 10. The CDR3 spans 19 residues. Germline assignment: CDR1 SGHRS and CDR2 YFSETQ. CDR3 sequence reads: CASSLRGQGKDATNEKLFF. As DNA, the CDR3 is TGCGCCAGCAGCTTGCGCGGACAGGGGAAAGACGCAACTAATGAAAAACTGTTTTTT.

This clonotype was counted at least ten times. CDR3 in DNA: TGCGCCAGCAGTGGTAGCGGGGGGGCCTTCCTCCCAGAGACCCAGTACTTC. It encodes CASSGSGGAFLPETQYF. The chain joins TRBV10-2 to TRBJ2-5; 11 nucleotides align to TRBD2. V lost 4 bases to trimming and J lost 4 bases; unmatched junction nucleotides: 11. Germline CDR1 is WSHSY and CDR2 is SAAADI. CDR3 length: 17 residues.

There are a few counts of this clonotype. The chain has TRBV2 and TRBJ1-5; perhaps TRBD1 as D (5 bases). This CDR3 has 13 residues. Trimming shortened V by 5 bases and J by 6 bases, and 11 bases separated the two germline ends. CDR1 is SNHLY, CDR2 FYNNEI, per germline. CDR3 loop: CASSQQESQPQHF. The CDR3 DNA follows: TGTGCCAGCAGTCAACAGGAATCTCAGCCCCAGCATTTT. Together with reference TRBV2 and TRBJ1-5, the CDR3 gives the full variable domain: EPEVTQTPSHQVTQMGQEVILRCVPISNHLYFYWYRQILGQKVEFLVSFYNNEISEKSEIFDDQFSVERPDGSNFTLKIRSTKLEDSAMYFCASSQQESQPQHFGDGTRLSIL.

This clonotype was observed at least ten times. The chain joins TRBV7-2 to TRBJ2-2; perhaps D is TRBD1 or TRBD2 (5 bases each). Trimming removed 4 bases from V and 0 bases from J, with 9 bases in between. Germline V gene data show CDR1 as SGHTA and CDR2 as FQGNSA. The CDR3 spans 15 residues. For the CDR3, the DNA is TGTGCCAGCAGCTCGGGACCTTCGAACACCGGGGAGCTGTTTTTT. Translating it yields CASSSGPSNTGELFF. The full variable domain, completed using reference TRBV7-2 and TRBJ2-2, is GAGVSQSPSNKVTEKGKDVELRCDPISGHTALYWYRQSLGQGLEFLIYFQGNSAPDKSGLPSDRFSAERTGGSVSTLTIQRTQQEDSAVYLCASSSGPSNTGELFFGEGSRLTVL.

This clonotype showed up just a few times. The chain uses TRBV10-3 and TRBJ1-1; TRBD1 matches at 12 bases. V shed 9 bases, J shed 6 bases, and the junction held 14 bases outside the gene matches. Germline V CDR1 and CDR2: ENHRY, SYGVKD. The CDR3 covers 16 residues. The CDR3 DNA is TGTGCCATTCTCCCGTCCGGGACAGGGGGCGTCTCTGAAGCTTTCTTT. Translated, it gives CAILPSGTGGVSEAFF.

The chain employs TRBV7-8 and TRBJ2-5; D not certain. Germline V gene lookup returns CDR1 SGHVS and CDR2 FQNEAQ. This CDR3 contains 15 residues. Trimming stripped 5 bases from V and 2 bases from J, with 15 bases between. The CDR3 is CASSPNPGGQETQYF. Written as DNA, the CDR3 is TGTGCCAGCAGCCCGAATCCGGGCGGACAAGAGACCCAGTACTTC.

This clonotype was seen only a few times. This chain's CDR3 is CASSGGGVSQETQYF. The CDR3 coding sequence is TGCGCCAGCAGCGGGGGGGGAGTGAGTCAAGAGACCCAGTACTTC. The rearrangement uses TRBV5-1 and TRBJ2-5; 7 bases are shared with TRBD2. Germline trimming cut 4 bases from V and 2 bases from J; bases unmatched to any gene: 8. This CDR3 is 15 amino acids long. Germline V gives CDR1 SGHRS, CDR2 YFSETQ.

The CDR3 region is CASSFSNLREKLFF. CDR3 sequence (DNA): TGTGCCAGCAGCTTTTCCAATCTCCGGGAAAAACTGTTTTTT. V gene TRBV7-9 combines with J gene TRBJ1-4; D not resolved. Germline V gene data show CDR1 as SEHNR and CDR2 as FQNEAQ (reference sequence). V was trimmed by 3 bases and J by 8 bases, leaving 13 bases between them. The CDR3 has 14 amino acids.

The J gene is TRBJ1-2, the V gene TRBV7-2; 7 bases match TRBD1. The CDR3 extends over 14 amino acids. The V and J ends lost 5 bases and 10 bases, in that order; junction bases with no gene match: 13. The germline V gene has CDR1 SGHTA and CDR2 FQGNSA. The CDR3 nucleotides read TGTGCCAGCAGCACCTACAGGGGAGGATTGGTCTACACCTTC. Translation: CASSTYRGGLVYTF.

The sample holds a few counts of this clonotype. The chain links TRBV29-1 to TRBJ1-1, with D possibly matching TRBD1 (5 bases). In germline, CDR1 is SQVTM, CDR2 ANQGSEA. Trimming removed 3 bases at V and 7 bases at J, with 15 bases between. This CDR3 is built from 13 residues. In DNA form, the CDR3 reads TGCAGCGTTGATGGCCCGGGGCGCGGTGAAGCTTTCTTT. Protein product: CSVDGPGRGEAFF.

Only a few counts were recorded for this clonotype. V and J are TRBV11-2 and TRBJ2-1; 9 positions match TRBD2. The V segment lost 3 bases and the J segment 8 bases; nucleotides outside the gene matches: 8. This CDR3 is 15 amino acids long. In germline, CDR1 is SGHAT, CDR2 FQNNGV. CDR3 region: CASSLGRGGQDEQFF. The CDR3 region has the DNA TGTGCCAGCAGCTTGGGGCGGGGGGGCCAAGATGAGCAGTTCTTC.

The chain employs TRBV12-3 or TRBV12-4 and TRBJ2-3; tentatively, D is TRBD2 (6 bases). The CDR3 has 15 residues. Trimming removed 6 bases at V and 3 bases at J, with 16 bases between. CDR3 amino acids: CASRGSRRVTDTQYF. For the CDR3, the DNA is TGTGCCAGCAGGGGTAGCAGGAGGGTTACAGATACGCAGTATTTT.

This clonotype showed up just a few times. The CDR3 end shows no conserved phenylalanine or tryptophan, and so a read error is likely. No DNA is shown, since the ends of the CDR3 on it are uncertain; the CDR3 is the one TCRdb lists. This chain joins TRBV29-1 and TRBJ2-4; TRBD2, the table's D call, lacks a check against the DNA. The CDR3 is 8 amino acids long, termini counted. The germline V gene has CDR1 SQVTM and CDR2 ANQGSEA. The CDR3 is CSVGRGRI.

This clonotype has only a few counts. This rearrangement joins TRBV3-1 to TRBJ1-2; 7 nucleotides agree with TRBD1. Per germline, CDR1 LGHDT and CDR2 YNNKEL (reference sequence). This CDR3 region has 15 residues. The J segment lost 3 bases and the V segment lost 3 bases, leaving 7 bases of the junction unmatched. The DNA for the CDR3 is TGTGCCAGCAGCCAGTCAGGGGGGGTTGACTATGGCTACACCTTC. It translates to CASSQSGGVDYGYTF.

V usage is TRBV12-3 or TRBV12-4 and J usage is TRBJ2-7; D may be TRBD2 (6 bases). The CDR3 runs to 15 residues. V lost 3 bases and J 5 bases, leaving 17 bases between the germline ends. CDR3 nucleotides: TGTGCCAGCAGTTTCGAAGCGGGCAAGGGGCACGAGCAGTACTTC. Its protein product is CASSFEAGKGHEQYF.

This rearrangement joins TRBV27 to TRBJ2-5; 14 positions agree with TRBD2. J lost 4 bases, V lost 5 bases, and 3 bases had no gene match. Germline values: CDR1 MNHEY, CDR2 SMNVEV (reference sequence). This CDR3 spans 15 amino acids. Here the CDR3 reads CASSLGTSGRETQYF. For the CDR3, the DNA is TGTGCCAGCAGTCTCGGGACTAGCGGGAGAGAGACCCAGTACTTC.

The table lists this clonotype with a few counts. V usage is TRBV28 and J usage is TRBJ1-3; 12 nucleotides align to TRBD1. The junction had 12 bases not matched to a gene; V was cut back by 4 bases and J by 2 bases. CDR3 length: 19 residues. The germline CDR1 and CDR2 sequences are MDHEN and SYDVKM. The CDR3 reads CASSSRDRGRLVTGNTIYF. The CDR3 region has the DNA TGTGCCAGCAGTTCCCGGGACAGGGGGCGTTTGGTTACTGGAAACACCATATATTTT.

The rearrangement uses TRBV4-3 and TRBJ2-5, with D perhaps matching TRBD2 (6 bases). The V and J ends lost 0 bases and 5 bases respectively, with 16 bases between them. The CDR3 covers 16 residues. Germline lookup yields CDR1 LGHNA and CDR2 YSLEER. The CDR3 here is CASSQEAFGGLETQYF. In DNA, the CDR3 is TGCGCCAGCAGCCAAGAGGCCTTCGGGGGTTTGGAGACCCAGTACTTC.

This chain connects TRBV15 to TRBJ2-7; 10 nucleotides line up with TRBD1. The ends lost 7 bases at V and 3 bases at J; junction bases unmatched: 6. The germline gives CDR1 LNHNV, CDR2 YYDKDF (reference sequence). This CDR3 comprises 14 residues. CDR3 protein: CATTWDRGRYEQYF. The CDR3 nucleotides are TGTGCCACCACCTGGGACAGGGGCCGCTACGAGCAGTACTTC.

The table lists this clonotype with many counts. This chain joins TRBV3-1 and TRBJ2-2, with 9 bases fitting TRBD1. The J segment lost 4 bases and the V segment lost 4 bases, leaving 4 bases of the junction unmatched. CDR1 and CDR2 (germline): LGHDT, YNNKEL (reference sequence). The CDR3 extends over 15 amino acids. For the CDR3, the DNA is TGTGCCAGCAGCCCAAACAGGGGGCCCACCGGGGAGCTGTTTTTT. Translation gives CASSPNRGPTGELFF.

The chain employs TRBV5-1 and TRBJ2-3; D might be TRBD1 (5 bases). Trimming shortened V by 6 bases and J by 6 bases, and 11 bases separated the two germline ends. Germline V gives CDR1 SGHRS, CDR2 YFSETQ. CDR3 size: 12 residues. CDR3 nucleotide sequence: TGCGCCAGCAACTTTAAGGGGGATACGCAGTATTTT. Its protein product is CASNFKGDTQYF.